Listed below are T cell receptor beta chains from one sample, sequenced in a study of T-cell memory formation after mild COVID-19. TCRdb re-derived calls from the 5' RACE reads in MiXCR, one entry per CDR3 protein. Counted here are tens of thousands of distinct CDR3 sequences, 15% to 20% occurring once; the ten biggest clones make up around 1.4%. Material: PBMCs or a T cell subset sorted from them (not recorded which). The receptors shown here come from an adult who had mild COVID-19 (a few samples of this study predate the infection). Cell type and time point are not known. Each CDR3 is given with its conserved first and last residue. D genes are given only for firm matches. The size of a clone is reported for some rows only, either as once, few or many, or as a class for expanded clones.

V gene: TRBV12-3/TRBV12-4; clone size: -; J gene: TRBJ1-3; D gene: -; CDR3 protein: CASSFEFFSGNTIYF; CDR3 DNA: TGTGCCAGCAGTTTTGAGTTTTTCTCTGGAAACACCATATATTTT
V gene: TRBV7-6; clone size: -; J gene: TRBJ1-2; D gene: -; CDR3 protein: CASTNSTMFGHGYTF; CDR3 DNA: TGTGCCAGCACCAACTCGACAATGTTTGGTCATGGCTACACCTTC
V gene: TRBV29-1; clone size: -; J gene: TRBJ2-1; D gene: TRBD1; CDR3 protein: CSVFTGQGDMDEQFF; CDR3 DNA: TGCAGCGTTTTTACGGGACAGGGGGATATGGATGAGCAGTTCTTC
V gene: TRBV12-3/TRBV12-4; clone size: -; J gene: TRBJ2-1; D gene: TRBD2; CDR3 protein: CASNGGSSYNEQFF; CDR3 DNA: TGTGCCAGCAACGGCGGGAGCTCCTACAATGAGCAGTTCTTC
V gene: TRBV18; clone size: -; J gene: TRBJ2-2; D gene: TRBD1; CDR3 protein: CASSPTDRGPHGELFF; CDR3 DNA: TGTGCCAGCTCACCAACGGACAGGGGGCCCCACGGGGAGCTGTTTTTT
V gene: TRBV19; clone size: many; J gene: TRBJ2-2; D gene: -; CDR3 protein: CASRITNTGELFF; CDR3 DNA: TGTGCCAGTAGAATAACCAACACCGGGGAGCTGTTTTTT
V gene: TRBV2; clone size: many; J gene: TRBJ2-1; D gene: TRBD2; CDR3 protein: CASSESGSSYNEQFF; CDR3 DNA: TGTGCCAGCAGTGAAAGCGGGAGCTCCTACAATGAGCAGTTCTTC
V gene: TRBV27; clone size: few; J gene: TRBJ2-7; D gene: -; CDR3 protein: CASSHDRSGEQYF; CDR3 DNA: TGTGCCAGCAGCCACGATCGTTCGGGCGAGCAGTACTTC
V gene: TRBV20-1; clone size: many; J gene: TRBJ2-5; D gene: -; CDR3 protein: CSARDSAWETQYF; CDR3 DNA: TGCAGTGCTAGAGACTCGGCTTGGGAGACCCAGTACTTC
V gene: TRBV12-3/TRBV12-4; clone size: many; J gene: TRBJ2-5; D gene: -; CDR3 protein: CASSLSGDGTQYF; CDR3 DNA: TGTGCCAGCAGTTTATCGGGGGACGGGACCCAGTACTTC
V gene: TRBV9; clone size: many; J gene: TRBJ2-7; D gene: TRBD2; CDR3 protein: CASSVDPTSATYEQYF; CDR3 DNA: TGTGCCAGCAGCGTAGATCCGACTAGCGCCACCTACGAGCAGTACTTC
V gene: TRBV7-2; clone size: few; J gene: TRBJ2-3; D gene: -; CDR3 protein: CASSPRGGGRDTQYF; CDR3 DNA: TGTGCCAGCAGCCCTAGGGGGGGGGGCCGGGATACGCAGTATTTT
V gene: TRBV30; clone size: medium-sized; J gene: TRBJ2-2; D gene: -; CDR3 protein: CAWKTKQNTGELFF; CDR3 DNA: TGTGCCTGGAAAACAAAACAAAACACCGGGGAGCTGTTTTTT
V gene: TRBV3-1; clone size: many; J gene: TRBJ2-1; D gene: TRBD1; CDR3 protein: CASSQGDREQFF; CDR3 DNA: TGTGCCAGCAGCCAAGGGGACAGGGAGCAGTTCTTC
V gene: TRBV25-1; clone size: many; J gene: TRBJ1-1; D gene: -; CDR3 protein: CASNRGMNTEAFF; CDR3 DNA: TGTGCCAGCAATCGGGGGATGAACACTGAAGCTTTCTTT
V gene: TRBV5-5; clone size: -; J gene: TRBJ1-1; D gene: TRBD1; CDR3 protein: CASTETGGAFF; CDR3 DNA: TGTGCCAGCACAGAGACAGGGGGAGCTTTCTTT
V gene: TRBV6-2/TRBV6-3; clone size: -; J gene: TRBJ1-1; D gene: -; CDR3 protein: CASSYEGRTEAFF; CDR3 DNA: TGTGCCAGCAGTTACGAGGGGAGGACTGAAGCTTTCTTT
V gene: TRBV9; clone size: medium-sized; J gene: TRBJ2-7; D gene: -; CDR3 protein: CASSPRGGEQYF; CDR3 DNA: TGTGCCAGCAGCCCCCGAGGAGGGGAGCAGTACTTC
V gene: TRBV7-9; clone size: -; J gene: TRBJ2-7; D gene: TRBD2; CDR3 protein: CASRSGTREYF; CDR3 DNA: TGTGCCAGCAGATCCGGGACTAGGGAGTACTTC
V gene: TRBV29-1; clone size: medium-sized; J gene: TRBJ2-1; D gene: -; CDR3 protein: CSVEPPGSRLYNEQFF; CDR3 DNA: TGCAGCGTTGAACCCCCTGGTAGCAGGCTCTACAATGAGCAGTTCTTC